The entry that follows covers one T cell receptor (beta chain) sequence. This CDR3 has 14 residues. Per the germline V gene, CDR1 is LNHNV and CDR2 is YYDKDF (reference sequence). The germline V and J ends were trimmed by 5 bases and 5 bases, with 12 bases remaining between them. This sample stems from a study of T cells after somatic rescue of genetic block. Assay: immunoSEQ multiplex PCR; the TCRdb copy retains only in-frame clones and omits some. The data hold approximately 58,000 clones, with around 96% observed a single time. The clonotype was recovered from a child less than two years old. The sample consisted of peripheral blood mononuclear cells (PBMCs). The rearrangement links TRBV15 to TRBJ2-2; D not certain. The CDR3 here is CATSGTPRTGELFF. In nucleotides, the CDR3 is TGTGCCACCAGCGGAACCCCAAGGACCGGGGAGCTGTTTTTT.